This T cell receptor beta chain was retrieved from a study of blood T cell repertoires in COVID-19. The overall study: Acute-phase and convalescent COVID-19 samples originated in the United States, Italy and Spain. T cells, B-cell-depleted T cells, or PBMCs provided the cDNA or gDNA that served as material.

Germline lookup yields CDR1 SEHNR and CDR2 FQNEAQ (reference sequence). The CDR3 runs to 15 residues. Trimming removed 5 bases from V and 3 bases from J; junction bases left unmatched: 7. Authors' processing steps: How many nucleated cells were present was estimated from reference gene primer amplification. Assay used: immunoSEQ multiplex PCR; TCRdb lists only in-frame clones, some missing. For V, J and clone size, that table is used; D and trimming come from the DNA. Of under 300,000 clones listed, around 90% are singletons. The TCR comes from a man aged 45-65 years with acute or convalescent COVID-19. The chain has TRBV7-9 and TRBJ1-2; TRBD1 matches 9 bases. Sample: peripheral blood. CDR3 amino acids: CASSPDRGWDYGYTF. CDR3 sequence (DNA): TGTGCCAGCAGCCCAGACAGGGGGTGGGACTATGGCTACACCTTC.